The rows below give T cell receptor beta chains drawn from one sample of a study of blood T cell repertoires in COVID-19. Only in-frame clones appear in the TCRdb table, and some are missing; sequencing was by immunoSEQ multiplex PCR. The sample lists 60,000 to 70,000 clones, approximately 79% occurring once. The sequenced sample was peripheral blood. All receptors come from a woman aged 70-85 years with acute or convalescent COVID-19. The CDR3 runs from the conserved cysteine through the conserved F or W. Fields, in order: D gene, clone size, J gene, V gene, CDR3 length, CDR3 DNA, CDR3 protein. D genes are given only for firm matches. Only part of the rows carry a size: once, few, many, or a class if the clone is expanded.

D gene: .; clone size: .; J gene: TRBJ1-6; V gene: TRBV5-1; CDR3 length: 16; CDR3 DNA: TGCGCCAGCAGCTTGGACAGGGCCGTAGGGGATTCACCCCTCCACTTT; CDR3 protein: CASSLDRAVGDSPLHF
D gene: .; clone size: .; J gene: TRBJ2-4; V gene: TRBV7-2; CDR3 length: 14; CDR3 DNA: TGTGCCAGCAGTTCCGCTATAGCCAAAAACATTCAGTACTTC; CDR3 protein: CASSSAIAKNIQYF
D gene: .; clone size: .; J gene: TRBJ2-3; V gene: TRBV10-2; CDR3 length: 12; CDR3 DNA: TGCGCCAGCAGCCAACAGGGAGATACGCAGTATTTT; CDR3 protein: CASSQQGDTQYF
D gene: .; clone size: .; J gene: TRBJ2-3; V gene: TRBV12-5; CDR3 length: 21; CDR3 DNA: TGTGCTAGTGGTTTGTCCCGTTATTCCGGAAGGTGGGGGGGGCTCACAGATACGCAGTATTTT; CDR3 protein: CASGLSRYSGRWGGLTDTQYF
D gene: .; clone size: few; J gene: TRBJ1-2; V gene: TRBV10-1; CDR3 length: 14; CDR3 DNA: TGCGCCAGCAGTGATAGGTGGGGGGGCTATGGCTACACCTTC; CDR3 protein: CASSDRWGGYGYTF
D gene: .; clone size: once; J gene: TRBJ1-1; V gene: TRBV28; CDR3 length: 15; CDR3 DNA: TGTGCCAGCAGTTATACCAGGGGAATGAGGGCGGAAGCTTTCTTT; CDR3 protein: CASSYTRGMRAEAFF
D gene: .; clone size: .; J gene: TRBJ2-1; V gene: TRBV3-1/TRBV3-2; CDR3 length: 13; CDR3 DNA: TGTGCCAGCAGCACCCGGGTCTACAATGAGCAGTTCTTC; CDR3 protein: CASSTRVYNEQFF
D gene: TRBD1; clone size: .; J gene: TRBJ1-5; V gene: TRBV6-1; CDR3 length: 15; CDR3 DNA: TGTGCCAGCAGACAACAGGGGCGCCCCAATCAGCCCCAGCATTTT; CDR3 protein: CASRQQGRPNQPQHF
D gene: .; clone size: .; J gene: TRBJ1-6; V gene: TRBV28; CDR3 length: 13; CDR3 DNA: TGTGCCAGGACGGGACTCCGGAGATCACCCCTCCACTTT; CDR3 protein: CARTGLRRSPLHF
D gene: .; clone size: .; J gene: TRBJ1-3; V gene: TRBV7-9; CDR3 length: 12; CDR3 DNA: TGTGCCTTCACAGTCTCTGGAAACACCATATATTTT; CDR3 protein: CAFTVSGNTIYF
D gene: .; clone size: .; J gene: TRBJ1-3; V gene: TRBV6-2/TRBV6-3; CDR3 length: 16; CDR3 DNA: TGTGCCAGCAGGCCTCTACAGGACCGGCATGGAAACACCATATATTTT; CDR3 protein: CASRPLQDRHGNTIYF
D gene: .; clone size: .; J gene: TRBJ1-3; V gene: TRBV5-8; CDR3 length: 16; CDR3 DNA: TGTGCCAGCAGCCGGAGGACGGGCGCTGCGGGAAACACCATATATTTT; CDR3 protein: CASSRRTGAAGNTIYF
D gene: .; clone size: .; J gene: TRBJ2-1; V gene: TRBV4-1; CDR3 length: 16; CDR3 DNA: TGCGCCAGCAGCCAAGAAGTAGGGGGGGTCTACAATGAGCAGTTCTTC; CDR3 protein: CASSQEVGGVYNEQFF
D gene: TRBD2; clone size: .; J gene: TRBJ2-1; V gene: TRBV9; CDR3 length: 17; CDR3 DNA: TGTGCCAGCAGCGCCCTCAGCCAAGCGGGGGGGTACAATGAGCAGTTCTTC; CDR3 protein: CASSALSQAGGYNEQFF
D gene: .; clone size: .; J gene: TRBJ1-5; V gene: TRBV4-1; CDR3 length: 18; CDR3 DNA: TGCGCCAGCAGCCAAGGTCTGGGGGCGGCCTATAGCAATCAGCCCCAGCATTTT; CDR3 protein: CASSQGLGAAYSNQPQHF
D gene: .; clone size: .; J gene: TRBJ1-5; V gene: TRBV4-1; CDR3 length: 15; CDR3 DNA: TGCGCCAGCAGCCAAGTGGGGGACATTTATCAGCCCCAGCATTTT; CDR3 protein: CASSQVGDIYQPQHF
D gene: .; clone size: once; J gene: TRBJ1-1; V gene: TRBV19; CDR3 length: 14; CDR3 DNA: TGTGCCAGTATACCAGGGTATGGGAACACTGAAGCTTTCTTT; CDR3 protein: CASIPGYGNTEAFF
D gene: .; clone size: .; J gene: TRBJ1-3; V gene: TRBV5-6; CDR3 length: 14; CDR3 DNA: TGTGCCAGCAGCAAATTTATCTCTGGAAACACCATATATTTT; CDR3 protein: CASSKFISGNTIYF
D gene: .; clone size: .; J gene: TRBJ1-1; V gene: TRBV5-1; CDR3 length: 14; CDR3 DNA: TGCGCCAGCAGCTTTGACAGGCAAAACACTGAAGCTTTCTTT; CDR3 protein: CASSFDRQNTEAFF
D gene: .; clone size: .; J gene: TRBJ2-5; V gene: TRBV7-8; CDR3 length: 14; CDR3 DNA: TGTGCCAGCAGCCCCCTAGGGGTGGGAGAGACCCAGTACTTC; CDR3 protein: CASSPLGVGETQYF
D gene: TRBD1; clone size: .; J gene: TRBJ1-2; V gene: TRBV19; CDR3 length: 15; CDR3 DNA: TGTGCCAGTAGTAGACCCGAACAGGGGGACTATGGCTACACCTTC; CDR3 protein: CASSRPEQGDYGYTF
D gene: .; clone size: few; J gene: TRBJ2-7; V gene: TRBV2; CDR3 length: 13; CDR3 DNA: TGTGCCAGCAGGGACGGGGGCTCCTACGAGCAGTACTTC; CDR3 protein: CASRDGGSYEQYF
D gene: .; clone size: .; J gene: TRBJ2-5; V gene: TRBV2; CDR3 length: 14; CDR3 DNA: TGTGCCAGCAGTGCGGGACACGGACGGGGGGCCCAGTACTTC; CDR3 protein: CASSAGHGRGAQYF
D gene: .; clone size: medium-sized; J gene: TRBJ1-1; V gene: TRBV11-2; CDR3 length: 15; CDR3 DNA: TGTGCCAGCAGCTTAGGAGTCGGGGGGCGGACTGAAGCTTTCTTT; CDR3 protein: CASSLGVGGRTEAFF
D gene: TRBD2; clone size: .; J gene: TRBJ2-2; V gene: TRBV4-2; CDR3 length: 17; CDR3 DNA: TGTGCCAGCAGCCAAGATAGACGCGGGGGGGCGAACGGGGAGCTGTTTTTT; CDR3 protein: CASSQDRRGGANGELFF
D gene: TRBD2; clone size: .; J gene: TRBJ2-2; V gene: TRBV3-1/TRBV3-2; CDR3 length: 18; CDR3 DNA: TGTGCCAGCAGCCCACGAGCGGGGTTCCCCCGGAGGGACGGGGAGCTGTTTTTT; CDR3 protein: CASSPRAGFPRRDGELFF
D gene: .; clone size: .; J gene: TRBJ1-1; V gene: TRBV2; CDR3 length: 14; CDR3 DNA: TGTGCCAGCAGAGAGGGGAGGGGCCAGACGGCAGCTTTCTTT; CDR3 protein: CASREGRGQTAAFF
D gene: .; clone size: .; J gene: TRBJ2-6; V gene: TRBV5-1; CDR3 length: 15; CDR3 DNA: TGCGCCAGCAGCTTGTCGGTCCCTGGGGCCAACGTCCTGACTTTC; CDR3 protein: CASSLSVPGANVLTF
D gene: .; clone size: .; J gene: TRBJ1-1; V gene: TRBV11-2; CDR3 length: 14; CDR3 DNA: TGTGCCAGCAGCTTATGGGAGTTAACGGTCGAAGCTTTCTTT; CDR3 protein: CASSLWELTVEAFF
D gene: .; clone size: .; J gene: TRBJ2-7; V gene: TRBV6-5; CDR3 length: 15; CDR3 DNA: TGTGCCAGCAGACCCGGGATACTAACTTCCTACGAGCAGTACTTC; CDR3 protein: CASRPGILTSYEQYF
D gene: TRBD2; clone size: once; J gene: TRBJ2-5; V gene: TRBV4-2; CDR3 length: 15; CDR3 DNA: TGTGCCAGCAGCCAGGCCAGCGGGGGCATGGAGACCCAGTACTTC; CDR3 protein: CASSQASGGMETQYF
D gene: .; clone size: .; J gene: TRBJ2-7; V gene: TRBV6-1; CDR3 length: 15; CDR3 DNA: TGTGCCAGCAGTGAAGAGGGGTTTGGCTCCTACGAGCAGTACTTC; CDR3 protein: CASSEEGFGSYEQYF
D gene: .; clone size: .; J gene: TRBJ2-7; V gene: TRBV6-2/TRBV6-3; CDR3 length: 13; CDR3 DNA: TGTGCCAGCAGCCCCCAACTAGTCGACGAGCAGTACTTC; CDR3 protein: CASSPQLVDEQYF
D gene: TRBD2; clone size: .; J gene: TRBJ2-3; V gene: TRBV3-1/TRBV3-2; CDR3 length: 15; CDR3 DNA: TGTGCCAGCAGCCCCTTTGGGGGGGGCACAGATACGCAGTATTTT; CDR3 protein: CASSPFGGGTDTQYF
D gene: .; clone size: .; J gene: TRBJ2-7; V gene: TRBV10-2; CDR3 length: 12; CDR3 DNA: TGCGCCAGCAGTGGAGAAGCCTACGAGCAGTACTTC; CDR3 protein: CASSGEAYEQYF
D gene: .; clone size: .; J gene: TRBJ1-2; V gene: TRBV7-9; CDR3 length: 13; CDR3 DNA: TGTGCCAGCAGCCAAGGAGCTAACTATGGCTACACCTTC; CDR3 protein: CASSQGANYGYTF
D gene: .; clone size: .; J gene: TRBJ1-2; V gene: TRBV5-6; CDR3 length: 13; CDR3 DNA: TGTGCCAGCAGCTCGGGACACAACTATGGCTACACCTTC; CDR3 protein: CASSSGHNYGYTF
D gene: TRBD2; clone size: .; J gene: TRBJ2-3; V gene: TRBV14; CDR3 length: 18; CDR3 DNA: TGTGCCAGCAAATTGGGACTAGCTCAATCCGGAGGCACAGATACGCAGTATTTT; CDR3 protein: CASKLGLAQSGGTDTQYF
D gene: .; clone size: few; J gene: TRBJ1-5; V gene: TRBV11-2; CDR3 length: 14; CDR3 DNA: TGTGCCAGCAGCTTATCCGACAGTAATCAGCCCCAGCATTTT; CDR3 protein: CASSLSDSNQPQHF
D gene: TRBD1; clone size: .; J gene: TRBJ2-7; V gene: TRBV9; CDR3 length: 15; CDR3 DNA: TGTGCCAGCAAACCCGGGACAGGGCTGGCGGGTGAGCAGTACTTC; CDR3 protein: CASKPGTGLAGEQYF
D gene: .; clone size: .; J gene: TRBJ2-7; V gene: TRBV6-1; CDR3 length: 13; CDR3 DNA: TGTGCCAGCAGTGAAGAAACAGCCTACGAGCAGTACTTC; CDR3 protein: CASSEETAYEQYF
D gene: .; clone size: .; J gene: TRBJ2-1; V gene: TRBV5-6; CDR3 length: 12; CDR3 DNA: TGTGCCAGCAGCTTGGACACCGATGAGCAGTTCTTC; CDR3 protein: CASSLDTDEQFF